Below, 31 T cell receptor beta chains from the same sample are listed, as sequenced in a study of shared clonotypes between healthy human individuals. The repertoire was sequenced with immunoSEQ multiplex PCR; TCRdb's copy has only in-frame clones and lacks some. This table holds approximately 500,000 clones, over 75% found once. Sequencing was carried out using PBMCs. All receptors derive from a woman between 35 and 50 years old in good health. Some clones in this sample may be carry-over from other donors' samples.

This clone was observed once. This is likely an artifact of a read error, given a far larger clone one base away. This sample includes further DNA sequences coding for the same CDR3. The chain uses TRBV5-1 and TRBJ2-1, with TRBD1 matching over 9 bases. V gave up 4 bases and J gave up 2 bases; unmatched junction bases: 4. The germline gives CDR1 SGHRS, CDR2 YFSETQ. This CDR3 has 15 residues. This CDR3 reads CASSPGQGTYNEQFF. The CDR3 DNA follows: TGCGCCAGCAGCCCAGGACAGGGGACCTACAATGAGCAGTTCTTC.

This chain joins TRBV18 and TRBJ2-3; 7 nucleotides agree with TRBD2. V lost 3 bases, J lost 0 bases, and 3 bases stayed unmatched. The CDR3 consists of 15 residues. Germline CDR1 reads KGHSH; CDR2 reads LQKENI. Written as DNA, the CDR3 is TGTGCCAGCTCACCTGTGGGGGGGAGCACAGATACGCAGTATTTT. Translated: CASSPVGGSTDTQYF.

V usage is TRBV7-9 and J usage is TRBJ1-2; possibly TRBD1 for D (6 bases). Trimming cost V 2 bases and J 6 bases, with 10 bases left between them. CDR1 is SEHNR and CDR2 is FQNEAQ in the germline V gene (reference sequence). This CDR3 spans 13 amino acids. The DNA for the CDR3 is TGTGCCAGCAGCTTAAGGGACATTCATGGCTACACCTTC. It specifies CASSLRDIHGYTF.

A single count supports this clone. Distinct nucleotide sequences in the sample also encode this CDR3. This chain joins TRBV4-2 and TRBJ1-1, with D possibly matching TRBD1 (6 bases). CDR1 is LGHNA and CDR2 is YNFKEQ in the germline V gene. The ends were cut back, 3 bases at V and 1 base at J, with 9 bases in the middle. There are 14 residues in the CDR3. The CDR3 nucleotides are TGTGCCAGCAGCCACTTGGACAGGAACACTGAAGCTTTCTTT. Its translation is CASSHLDRNTEAFF.

This CDR3 reads CASSVEGTGNTGELFF. DNA of the CDR3: TGTGCCAGCAGCGTAGAGGGGACGGGAAACACCGGGGAGCTGTTTTTT. The chain carries TRBV9 and TRBJ2-2; D possibly uses TRBD1 or TRBD2 (5 bases each). CDR1 is SGDLS, CDR2 YYNGEE, per germline. Trimming stripped 0 bases from V and 2 bases from J, with 11 bases between. CDR3 length: 16 amino acids.

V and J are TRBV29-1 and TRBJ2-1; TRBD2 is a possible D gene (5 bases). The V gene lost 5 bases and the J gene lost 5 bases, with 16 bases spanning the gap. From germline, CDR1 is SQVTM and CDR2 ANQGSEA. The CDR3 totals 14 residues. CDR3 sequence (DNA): TGCAGCGTTTCTGTGGGAGTTATCGACAATGAGCAGTTCTTC. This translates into CSVSVGVIDNEQFF.

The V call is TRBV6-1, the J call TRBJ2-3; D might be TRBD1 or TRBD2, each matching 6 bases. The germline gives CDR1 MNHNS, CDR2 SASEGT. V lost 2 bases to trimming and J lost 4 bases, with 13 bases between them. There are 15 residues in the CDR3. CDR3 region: CASSESYGGADTQYF. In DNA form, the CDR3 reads TGTGCCAGCAGTGAAAGTTACGGGGGCGCAGATACGCAGTATTTT.

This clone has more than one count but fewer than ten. CDR3 sequence (DNA): TGTGCCTGGAGCTCAGGACCTGCTGAGGGCTACACCTTC. Protein: CAWSSGPAEGYTF. J is TRBJ1-2 and V is TRBV30; D is unresolved. The V and J ends lost 3 bases and 8 bases respectively, with 16 bases between them. Per germline, CDR1 GTSNPN and CDR2 SVGIG (reference sequence). This CDR3 comprises 13 residues.

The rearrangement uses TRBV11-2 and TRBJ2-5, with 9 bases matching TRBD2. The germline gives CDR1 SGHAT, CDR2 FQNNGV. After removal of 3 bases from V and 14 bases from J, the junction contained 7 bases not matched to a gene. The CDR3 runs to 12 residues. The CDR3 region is CASSFRRGLAYF. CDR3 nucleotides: TGTGCCAGCAGCTTCCGGAGGGGACTAGCTTACTTC.

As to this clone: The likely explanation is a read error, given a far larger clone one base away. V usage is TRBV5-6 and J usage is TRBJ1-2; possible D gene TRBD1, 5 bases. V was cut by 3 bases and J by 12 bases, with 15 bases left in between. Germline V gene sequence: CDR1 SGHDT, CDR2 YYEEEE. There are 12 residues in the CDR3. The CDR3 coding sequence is TGTGCCAGCAGCTCCTTAACAGGAGGCCACACCTTC. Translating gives CASSSLTGGHTF. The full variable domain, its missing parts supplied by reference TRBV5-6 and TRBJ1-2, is DAGVTQSPTHLIKTRGQQVTLRCSPKSGHDTVSWYQQALGQGPQFIFQYYEEEERQRGNFPDRFSGHQFPNYSSELNVNALLLGDSALYLCASSSLTGGHTFGSGTRLTVV.

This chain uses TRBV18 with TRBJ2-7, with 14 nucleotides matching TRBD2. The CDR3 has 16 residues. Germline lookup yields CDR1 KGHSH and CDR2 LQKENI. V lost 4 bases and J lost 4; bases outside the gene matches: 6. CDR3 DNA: TGTGCCAGCTCACTCCGGACTAGCGGGAGGAGTTACGAGCAGTACTTC. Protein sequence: CASSLRTSGRSYEQYF.

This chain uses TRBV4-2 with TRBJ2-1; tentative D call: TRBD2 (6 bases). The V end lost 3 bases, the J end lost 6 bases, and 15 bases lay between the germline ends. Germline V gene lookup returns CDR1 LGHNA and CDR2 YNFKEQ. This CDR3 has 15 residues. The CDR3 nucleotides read TGTGCCAGCAGCCATGTAGGACTACGGTCCAATGAGCAGTTCTTC. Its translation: CASSHVGLRSNEQFF.

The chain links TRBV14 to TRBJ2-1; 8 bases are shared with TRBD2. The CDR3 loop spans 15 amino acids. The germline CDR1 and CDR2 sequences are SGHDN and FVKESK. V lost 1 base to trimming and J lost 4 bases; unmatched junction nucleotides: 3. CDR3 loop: CASSQVAGGYNEQFF. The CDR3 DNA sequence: TGTGCCAGCAGCCAAGTTGCGGGGGGATACAATGAGCAGTTCTTC.

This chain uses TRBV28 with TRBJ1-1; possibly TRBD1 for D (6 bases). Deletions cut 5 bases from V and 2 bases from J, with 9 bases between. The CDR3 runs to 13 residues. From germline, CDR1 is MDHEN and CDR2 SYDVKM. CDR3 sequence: CASSRDINTEAFF. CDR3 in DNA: TGTGCCAGCAGTCGGGACATAAACACTGAAGCTTTCTTT.

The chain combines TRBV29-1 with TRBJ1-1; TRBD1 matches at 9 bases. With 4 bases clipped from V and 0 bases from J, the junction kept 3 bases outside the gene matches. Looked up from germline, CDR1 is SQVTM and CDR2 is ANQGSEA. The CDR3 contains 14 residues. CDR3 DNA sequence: TGCAGCGTTGGGGGGACAGGGATGAACACTGAAGCTTTCTTT. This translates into CSVGGTGMNTEAFF.

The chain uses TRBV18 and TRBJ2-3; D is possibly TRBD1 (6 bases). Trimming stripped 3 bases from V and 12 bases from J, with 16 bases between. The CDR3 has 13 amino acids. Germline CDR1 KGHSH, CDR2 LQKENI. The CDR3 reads CASSPGARLPQYF. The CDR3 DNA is TGTGCCAGCTCACCGGGGGCCAGACTTCCCCAGTATTTT.

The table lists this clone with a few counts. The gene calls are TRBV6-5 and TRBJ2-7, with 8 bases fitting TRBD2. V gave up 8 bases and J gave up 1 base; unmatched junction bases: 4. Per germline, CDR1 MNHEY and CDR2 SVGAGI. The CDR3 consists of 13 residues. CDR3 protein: CASGGTSSYEQYF. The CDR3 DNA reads TGTGCCAGCGGCGGGACTAGTTCCTACGAGCAGTACTTC.

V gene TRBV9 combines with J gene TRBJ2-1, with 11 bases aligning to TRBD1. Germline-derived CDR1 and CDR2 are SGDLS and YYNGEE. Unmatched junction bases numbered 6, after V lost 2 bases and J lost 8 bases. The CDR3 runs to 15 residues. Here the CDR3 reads CASSVGDRGYDEQFF. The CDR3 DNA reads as TGTGCCAGCAGCGTCGGGGACAGGGGGTATGATGAGCAGTTCTTC.

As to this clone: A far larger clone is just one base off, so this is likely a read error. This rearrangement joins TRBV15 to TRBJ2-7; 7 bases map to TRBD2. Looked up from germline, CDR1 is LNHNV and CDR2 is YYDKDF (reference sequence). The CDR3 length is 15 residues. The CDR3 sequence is CATSREGGSSYEQHF. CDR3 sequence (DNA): TGTGCCACCAGCAGAGAGGGAGGGAGCTCCTACGAGCAGCACTTC.

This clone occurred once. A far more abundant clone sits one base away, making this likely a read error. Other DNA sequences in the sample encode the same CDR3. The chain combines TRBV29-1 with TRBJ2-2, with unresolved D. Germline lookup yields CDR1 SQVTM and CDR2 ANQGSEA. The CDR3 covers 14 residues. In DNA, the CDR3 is TGCAGCGCGGCTGTGGGTCCGAACACAGGGGAGCTGTTTTTT. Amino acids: CSAAVGPNTGELFF.

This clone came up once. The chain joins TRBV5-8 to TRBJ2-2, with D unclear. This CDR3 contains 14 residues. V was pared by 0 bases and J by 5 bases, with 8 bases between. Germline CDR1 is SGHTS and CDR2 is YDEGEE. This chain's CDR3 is CASSLGGRTGELFF. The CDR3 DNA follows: TGTGCCAGCAGCTTGGGGGGAAGAACCGGGGAGCTGTTTTTT.

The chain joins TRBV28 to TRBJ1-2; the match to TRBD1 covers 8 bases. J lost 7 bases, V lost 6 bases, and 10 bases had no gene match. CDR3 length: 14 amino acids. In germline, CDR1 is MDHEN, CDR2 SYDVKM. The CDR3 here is CASSPRTGYGGYTF. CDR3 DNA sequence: TGTGCCAGCAGCCCCAGGACAGGGTACGGTGGCTACACCTTC.

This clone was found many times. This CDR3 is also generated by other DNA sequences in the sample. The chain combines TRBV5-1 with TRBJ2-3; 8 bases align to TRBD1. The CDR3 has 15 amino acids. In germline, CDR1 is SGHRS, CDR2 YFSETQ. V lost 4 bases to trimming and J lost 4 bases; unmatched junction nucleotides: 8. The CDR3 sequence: CASSPGQGFSDTQYF. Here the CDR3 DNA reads TGCGCCAGCAGCCCCGGACAGGGATTTTCAGATACGCAGTATTTT.

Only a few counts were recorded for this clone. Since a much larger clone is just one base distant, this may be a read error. CDR3 protein: CASSSDSTYEQYF. The CDR3 bases are TGTGCCAGCAGCTCGGACAGCACCTACGAGCAGTACTTC. V and J are TRBV5-4 and TRBJ2-7; perhaps TRBD1 as D (6 bases). Between the trimmed V and J ends, which lost 3 bases and 2 bases, there was a span of 9 bases. The CDR3 has 13 residues. CDR1 SGHNT and CDR2 YYREEE come from the germline V gene (reference sequence).

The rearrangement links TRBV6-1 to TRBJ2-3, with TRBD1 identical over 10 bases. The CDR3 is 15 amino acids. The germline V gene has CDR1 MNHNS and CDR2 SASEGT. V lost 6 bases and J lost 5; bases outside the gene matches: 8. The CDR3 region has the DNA TGTGCCAGCAGGAGACAGGGGGCAAGGGTAGATACGCAGTATTTT. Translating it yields CASRRQGARVDTQYF.

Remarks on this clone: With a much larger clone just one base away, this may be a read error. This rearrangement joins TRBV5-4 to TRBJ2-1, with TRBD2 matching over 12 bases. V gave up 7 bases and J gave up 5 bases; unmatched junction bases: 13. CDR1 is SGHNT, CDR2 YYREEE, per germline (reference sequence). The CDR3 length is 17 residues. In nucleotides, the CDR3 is TGTGCCAGCGGAAATCTAGCGGGAGGGCCGAAGCACAATGAGCAGTTCTTC. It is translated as CASGNLAGGPKHNEQFF.

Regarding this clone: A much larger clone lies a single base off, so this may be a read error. The CDR3: CASIFGYSPLHF. In DNA form, the CDR3 reads TGTGCCAGCATCTTCGGTTATTCACCCCTCCACTTT. The rearrangement links TRBV5-8 to TRBJ1-6, with D unclear. Trimming left V 6 bases short and J 8 bases short, with 9 bases between. There are 12 residues in the CDR3. Germline CDR1 and CDR2: SGHTS and YDEGEE. Drawing the rest from reference TRBV5-8 and TRBJ1-6, the complete variable domain is EAGVTQSPTHLIKTRGQQATLRCSPISGHTSVYWYQQALGLGLQFLLWYDEGEERNRGNFPPRFSGRQFPNYSSELNVNALELEDSALYLCASIFGYSPLHFGNGTRLTVT.

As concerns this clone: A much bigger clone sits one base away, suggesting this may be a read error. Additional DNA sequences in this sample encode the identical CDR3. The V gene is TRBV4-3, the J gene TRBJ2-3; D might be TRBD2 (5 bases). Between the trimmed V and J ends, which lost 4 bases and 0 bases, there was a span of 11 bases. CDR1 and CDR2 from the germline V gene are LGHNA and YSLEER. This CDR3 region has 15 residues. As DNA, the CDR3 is TGCGCCAGCAGCCGTGGAGGCCCTAGCACAGATACGCAGTATTTT. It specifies CASSRGGPSTDTQYF.

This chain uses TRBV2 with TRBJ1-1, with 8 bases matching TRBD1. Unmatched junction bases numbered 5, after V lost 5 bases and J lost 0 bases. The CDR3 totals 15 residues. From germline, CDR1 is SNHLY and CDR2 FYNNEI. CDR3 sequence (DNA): TGTGCCAGCAGTTGGACAGGGAACCTGAACACTGAAGCTTTCTTT. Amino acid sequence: CASSWTGNLNTEAFF.

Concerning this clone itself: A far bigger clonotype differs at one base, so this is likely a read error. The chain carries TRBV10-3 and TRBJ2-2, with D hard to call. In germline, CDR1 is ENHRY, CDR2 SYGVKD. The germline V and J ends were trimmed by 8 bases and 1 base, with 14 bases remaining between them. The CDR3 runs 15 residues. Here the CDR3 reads CAIRGVGRNTGELFF. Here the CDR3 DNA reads TGTGCCATCCGTGGGGTAGGACGGAACACCGGGGAGCTGTTTTTT.

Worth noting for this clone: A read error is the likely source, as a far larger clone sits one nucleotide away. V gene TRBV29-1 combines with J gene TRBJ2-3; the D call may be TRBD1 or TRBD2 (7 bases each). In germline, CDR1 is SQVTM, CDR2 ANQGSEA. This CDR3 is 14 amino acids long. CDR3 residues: CGVAQGGNTDTQYF. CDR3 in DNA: TGCGGCGTTGCTCAGGGGGGGAACACAGATACGCAGTATTTT.